This T cell receptor (beta chain) was captured in a study of T-cell memory formation after mild COVID-19. Study at large: Largely, the TCR clusters proved donor specific.

General observations from the study: Memory sampled before infection contained some responding clones, suggesting cross-reactive memory joined.

A few counts support this clonotype. As yet, its antigen is unknown. This CDR3 has 13 residues. CDR1 is SEHNR and CDR2 is FQNEAQ in the germline V gene (reference sequence). V was pared by 6 bases and J by 5 bases, with 5 bases of the junction left unmatched. TCRdb reanalysed the 5' RACE reads using MiXCR and keeps one entry per CDR3 protein. The sample shows 550,000 to 700,000 distinct CDR3 sequences, roughly 18% of them seen only once. The specimen was PBMCs or a T cell subset sorted from them (not recorded which). This chain connects TRBV7-9 to TRBJ2-3; 7 bases are a match to TRBD2. The TCR comes from an adult woman who had mild COVID-19 (a few samples of this study predate the infection). Cell type and time point are not known. The CDR3 nucleotides read TGTGCCAGCAGAATAGCGGGTAAAGATACGCAGTATTTT. As protein: CASRIAGKDTQYF. Looking up the rest from reference TRBV7-9 and TRBJ2-3 gives the full variable domain: DTGVSQNPRHKITKRGQNVTFRCDPISEHNRLYWYRQTLGQGPEFLTYFQNEAQLEKSRLLSDRFSAERPKGSFSTLEIQRTEQGDSAMYLCASRIAGKDTQYFGPGTRLTVL.